The following is a T cell receptor beta chain sequence with its context. Antigen unknown. This sample is part of a study of STAT5B mutations in CD4+ large granular lymphocyte leukemia. Study-level results: Patient CD4-sorted repertoires stayed more clonal than healthy ones after leukemic-clone removal. TRBV06-family usage was enriched in top patient clones (8/27) versus controls (2/35).

The germline V and J ends were trimmed by 3 bases and 4 bases, with 6 bases remaining between them. CDR1 SQVTM and CDR2 ANQGSEA come from the germline V gene. The CDR3 runs to 11 residues. TCRdb's copy holds only in-frame clones and misses some; the assay was immunoSEQ multiplex PCR. The table shows more than 40,000 clones, with about 80% occurring only once. V and J are TRBV29-1 and TRBJ1-2; D is uncertain. This TCR came from a human donor in good health. The sequenced sample consisted of CD4+ T cells from blood buffy coats. CDR3 DNA sequence: TGCAGCGTTGATTCGGGCTATGGCTACACCTTC. This codes for CSVDSGYGYTF.